These 32 T cell receptor beta chains share one sample of origin, sequenced in a study of CD8 T cells in ankylosing spondylitis. Each CDR3 protein is one row after TCRdb ran MiXCR on the 5' RACE reads. The table includes tens of thousands of distinct CDR3 sequences, 7.9% detected once. Sequences were obtained from blood. The receptor source for this set is a male donor with ankylosing spondylitis or in good health (not recorded which).

Ten or more counts support this clonotype. The genes are TRBV7-9 and TRBJ2-5; D is possibly TRBD1 (7 bases). CDR1 and CDR2 from the germline V gene are SEHNR and FQNEAQ (reference sequence). The CDR3 extends over 14 amino acids. The germline V and J ends were trimmed by 8 bases and 2 bases, with 15 bases remaining between them. CDR3 residues: CASRNSGGQETQYF. DNA for the CDR3: TGTGCCAGCCGAAATTCAGGGGGGCAAGAGACCCAGTACTTC.

This clonotype appeared a few times. The chain recombines TRBV11-2 with TRBJ2-1; possibly TRBD1 or TRBD2 for D (5 bases each). The CDR3 extends over 12 amino acids. Between the trimmed V and J ends, which lost 6 bases and 9 bases, there was a span of 12 bases. Per the germline V gene, CDR1 is SGHAT and CDR2 is FQNNGV. CDR3 nucleotides: TGTGCCAGCAGTTCTTGGGGGAGTGAGCAGTTCTTC. This sequence encodes CASSSWGSEQFF.

Ten or more counts support this clonotype. The chain joins TRBV29-1 to TRBJ2-3; D uncertain. The germline gives CDR1 SQVTM, CDR2 ANQGSEA. V lost 5 bases to trimming and J lost 2 bases, with 11 bases between them. The CDR3 contains 13 residues. The CDR3 DNA follows: TGCAGCGTTAACGACGGATTCACAGATACGCAGTATTTT. It encodes CSVNDGFTDTQYF.

This clonotype was counted a few times. The V gene is TRBV20-1, the J gene TRBJ2-2, with TRBD1 identical over 7 bases. Germline CDR1 DFQATT, CDR2 SNEGSKA (reference sequence). The CDR3 covers 15 residues. Germline trimming cut 3 bases from V and 4 bases from J; bases unmatched to any gene: 8. The CDR3 coding sequence is TGCAGTGCTAGTACAGGGGCCCGGAGCACCGGGGAGCTGTTTTTT. Translation gives CSASTGARSTGELFF.

This clonotype was detected only a few times. The chain is built from TRBV10-3 and TRBJ1-5, with D possibly TRBD1 on 6 matching bases. The CDR3 has 15 residues. Looked up from germline, CDR1 is ENHRY and CDR2 is SYGVKD. V lost 3 bases and J lost 7, with 16 bases in between. The DNA for the CDR3 is TGTGCCATCAGTGACGTTCGGGGGGCTGGACAGCCCCAGCATTTT. Amino acid sequence: CAISDVRGAGQPQHF.

This sequence joins TRBV28 and TRBJ2-5; either TRBD1 or TRBD2 may fit D (5 bases each). With 4 bases removed from V and 2 bases from J, the gap between germline ends came to 14 bases. This CDR3 comprises 15 residues. Germline lookup yields CDR1 MDHEN and CDR2 SYDVKM. CDR3 bases: TGTGCCAGCAGTTCCGTGAGGGGTGGGCAAGAGACCCAGTACTTC. This encodes CASSSVRGGQETQYF.

This clonotype was counted only a few times. J is TRBJ2-1 and V is TRBV25-1, with TRBD2 identical over 7 bases. Germline V gene sequence: CDR1 MGHDK, CDR2 SYGVNS. The CDR3 is 17 amino acids. V dropped 4 bases and J dropped 1; count of bases not matched to a gene: 10. CDR3 nucleotide sequence: TGTGCCAGCAGTGCGAGGAAGGCGGGAGCATCCTACAATGAGCAGTTCTTC. Its translation: CASSARKAGASYNEQFF.

This clonotype was observed a handful of times. The CDR3 region is CATSDSSGSSYNEQFF. Written as DNA, the CDR3 is TGTGCCACCAGTGATTCTAGCGGGAGCTCCTACAATGAGCAGTTCTTC. The rearrangement uses TRBV24-1 and TRBJ2-1, with TRBD2 identical over 10 bases. The CDR3 covers 16 residues. Germline V gene lookup returns CDR1 KGHDR and CDR2 SFDVKD. J was trimmed by 0 bases and V by 2 bases; bases with no gene match: 0.

The chain combines TRBV30 with TRBJ2-1; 13 bases are shared with TRBD2. Trimming cost V 3 bases and J 1 base; bases outside gene matches: 3. Germline CDR1 and CDR2: GTSNPN and SVGIG (reference sequence). The CDR3 loop spans 16 amino acids. Written as DNA, the CDR3 is TGTGCCTGGAGGGGACTAGCGGGGCCTTCCTACAATGAGCAGTTCTTC. Its translation is CAWRGLAGPSYNEQFF.

This clonotype has at least ten counts. The CDR3 spells CSARDPHMSSYEQYF. DNA for the CDR3: TGCAGTGCTAGAGATCCCCACATGAGCTCCTACGAGCAGTACTTC. The chain is built from TRBV20-1 and TRBJ2-7; no firm D call. CDR1 is DFQATT and CDR2 is SNEGSKA in the germline V gene (reference sequence). The CDR3 has 15 amino acids. Trimming removed 0 bases at V and 0 bases at J, with 12 bases between.

This clonotype was seen at least ten times. This chain connects TRBV5-1 to TRBJ2-5, with D possibly matching TRBD2 (5 bases). Trimming removed 5 bases at V and 5 bases at J, with 10 bases between. CDR1 and CDR2 from the germline V gene are SGHRS and YFSETQ. This CDR3 is 12 amino acids long. The CDR3 DNA sequence: TGCGCCAGCAGACAGACGGGGGAGACCCAGTACTTC. This codes for CASRQTGETQYF.

This chain links TRBV20-1 with TRBJ2-1; D unresolved. V was pared by 2 bases and J by 8 bases, with 13 bases between. Germline assignment: CDR1 DFQATT and CDR2 SNEGSKA (reference sequence). This CDR3 has 13 amino acids. CDR3 region: CSARTIRPDEQFF. The CDR3 coding sequence is TGCAGTGCTAGAACCATTCGCCCTGATGAGCAGTTCTTC.

This clonotype was found a few times. V usage is TRBV5-4 and J usage is TRBJ2-5, with TRBD2 as a possible D gene (5 bases). The CDR3 runs to 16 residues. From germline, CDR1 is SGHNT and CDR2 YYREEE (reference sequence). V was clipped by 0 bases and J by 1 base, with 13 bases between them. Here the CDR3 DNA reads TGTGCCAGCAGCTTGGGTACTAGGAGCGGCCAAGAGACCCAGTACTTC. Amino acids: CASSLGTRSGQETQYF.

This rearrangement joins TRBV24-1 to TRBJ2-5; weak D call: TRBD1 (6 bases). Germline lookup yields CDR1 KGHDR and CDR2 SFDVKD. Trimming left V 9 bases short and J 2 bases short, with 12 bases between. The CDR3 is made up of 13 amino acids. CDR3 nucleotides: TGTGCCACCCCCGGACAGCTACAAGAGACCCAGTACTTC. Encoded protein: CATPGQLQETQYF.

This clonotype was counted at least ten times. The V call is TRBV6-2 or TRBV6-3, the J call TRBJ2-1; D gene ambiguous. The germline CDR1 and CDR2 sequences are MNHEY and SVGEGT. The CDR3 runs 15 residues. The V and J ends lost 7 bases and 0 bases respectively, with 13 bases between them. In DNA form, the CDR3 reads TGTGCCAGCACTCTCACGGTTAGCTCCTACAATGAGCAGTTCTTC. Translated, it gives CASTLTVSSYNEQFF.

In its sample, this clonotype was seen a few times. The chain recombines TRBV27 with TRBJ2-3, with D possibly matching TRBD1 (5 bases). CDR1 is MNHEY and CDR2 is SMNVEV in the germline V gene (reference sequence). This CDR3 comprises 14 residues. The V and J ends lost 3 bases and 1 base respectively, with 8 bases between them. Here the CDR3 DNA reads TGTGCCAGCAGTTTGCAGGGCCGCACAGATACGCAGTATTTT. Amino acids: CASSLQGRTDTQYF.

This clonotype was seen more than once but under ten times. This chain links TRBV29-1 with TRBJ1-6; 9 nucleotides agree with TRBD1. This CDR3 is 13 amino acids long. Trimming removed 5 bases from V and 10 bases from J; junction bases left unmatched: 6. Per the germline V gene, CDR1 is SQVTM and CDR2 is ANQGSEA. CDR3 protein: CSVQDRGSSPLHF. In DNA, the CDR3 is TGCAGCGTTCAGGACAGGGGTAGCTCACCCCTCCACTTT.

This clonotype has a handful of counts. V and J are TRBV3-1 and TRBJ2-1, with D perhaps matching TRBD2 (5 bases). The ends were cut back, 7 bases at V and 9 bases at J, with 19 bases in the middle. Germline values: CDR1 LGHDT, CDR2 YNNKEL (reference sequence). This CDR3 is 14 amino acids long. CDR3 sequence: CASNDGGSSGEQFF. The CDR3, as DNA: TGTGCCAGCAACGATGGAGGATCCTCGGGTGAGCAGTTCTTC.

The CDR3 loop reads CASSLSMQEQFF. DNA for the CDR3: TGTGCCAGCAGCTTAAGTATGCAGGAGCAGTTCTTC. The chain recombines TRBV7-6 with TRBJ2-1, with D uncertain. Germline values: CDR1 SGHVS, CDR2 FNYEAQ. The CDR3 is 12 residues long. V lost 2 bases and J lost 10, with 9 bases in between.

J is TRBJ1-4 and V is TRBV4-1; D perhaps matches TRBD1 (6 bases). The V end lost 7 bases, the J end lost 4 bases, and 13 bases lay between the germline ends. Germline V gene lookup returns CDR1 MGHRA and CDR2 YSYEKL. CDR3 length: 14 amino acids. The CDR3 DNA reads as TGCGCCAGCACTACAGGAGGGGGTAATGAAAAACTGTTTTTT. Its protein is CASTTGGGNEKLFF.

The V and J genes are TRBV7-2 and TRBJ2-4, with 7 bases that match TRBD2. The germline CDR1 and CDR2 sequences are SGHTA and FQGNSA. This CDR3 has 15 amino acids. Trimming removed 4 bases from V and 11 bases from J; junction bases left unmatched: 14. The CDR3 region is CASSSPSDGAGVQYF. CDR3 DNA sequence: TGTGCCAGCAGCTCCCCCTCGGACGGTGCGGGGGTTCAGTACTTC.

J is TRBJ2-3 and V is TRBV7-2; D gene uncertain. V was cut by 1 base and J by 6 bases, with 11 bases left in between. This CDR3 has 14 amino acids. The germline V gene encodes CDR1 SGHTA and CDR2 FQGNSA. The CDR3 DNA reads TGTGCCAGCAGCTTAGACAGATCGAGGGATACGCAGTATTTT. This sequence encodes CASSLDRSRDTQYF.

There are a few counts of this clonotype. CDR3 protein: CASSAQGALGNEQFF. The CDR3 DNA reads TGCGCCAGCAGCGCACAGGGGGCCCTAGGGAATGAGCAGTTCTTC. The chain uses TRBV5-1 and TRBJ2-1, with TRBD1 matching 9 bases. The CDR3 contains 15 residues. Germline V CDR1 and CDR2: SGHRS, YFSETQ. Trimming removed 4 bases from V and 7 bases from J; junction bases left unmatched: 9.

This clonotype occurred a few times. The chain couples TRBV7-6 to TRBJ2-3; D remains ambiguous. The CDR3 length is 12 residues. The V end was cut by 0 bases, the J end by 6 bases, with 4 bases between. Germline assignment: CDR1 SGHVS and CDR2 FNYEAQ. CDR3 sequence reads: CASSLALDTQYF. In DNA, the CDR3 is TGTGCCAGCAGCTTAGCGCTGGATACGCAGTATTTT.

This clonotype was detected a few times. The rearrangement joins TRBV6-2 or TRBV6-3 to TRBJ2-3; 12 nucleotides align to TRBD2. CDR1 and CDR2 from the germline V gene are MNHEY and SVGEGT. V shed 4 bases, J shed 5 bases, and the junction held 13 bases outside the gene matches. The CDR3 extends over 18 amino acids. As DNA, the CDR3 is TGTGCCAGCAGTTCTGCTCTAGCGGGGGGGACGATTGAAGATACGCAGTATTTT. Its protein is CASSSALAGGTIEDTQYF.

The sample holds many counts of this clonotype. The CDR3 loop is CASSYRGLAGAGNEQFF. The CDR3 DNA follows: TGTGCCAGCAGTTATCGAGGACTAGCGGGAGCGGGGAATGAGCAGTTCTTC. The rearrangement uses TRBV6-5 and TRBJ2-1; TRBD2 aligns across 13 bases. V lost 3 bases to trimming and J lost 7 bases; unmatched junction nucleotides: 9. In germline, CDR1 is MNHEY, CDR2 SVGAGI. This CDR3 has 17 amino acids.

This clonotype was counted a few times. V gene TRBV20-1 combines with J gene TRBJ1-6; D gene ambiguous. Between the trimmed V and J ends, which lost 8 bases and 7 bases, there was a span of 12 bases. Per germline, CDR1 DFQATT and CDR2 SNEGSKA (reference sequence). The CDR3 is made up of 12 amino acids. CDR3 sequence (DNA): TGCAGTACTCGCGAATCGAATTCACCCCTCCACTTT. Amino acid sequence: CSTRESNSPLHF.

This sequence joins TRBV5-1 and TRBJ2-5; a weak D match, TRBD2 (7 bases). Trimming stripped 5 bases from V and 3 bases from J, with 14 bases between. Looked up from germline, CDR1 is SGHRS and CDR2 is YFSETQ. The CDR3 covers 14 residues. CDR3 protein: CASSRGAREETQYF. DNA for the CDR3: TGCGCCAGCAGTCGGGGGGCGCGGGAAGAGACCCAGTACTTC.

This clonotype was detected only a few times. The rearrangement uses TRBV7-2 and TRBJ1-5, with D perhaps matching TRBD1 (5 bases). This CDR3 has 14 amino acids. V lost 3 bases, J lost 5 bases, and 11 bases lay in between. Germline V gives CDR1 SGHTA, CDR2 FQGNSA. CDR3 DNA: TGTGCCAGCAGCTTTGGAGGGGCCCATCAGCCCCAGCATTTT. This translates into CASSFGGAHQPQHF.

This clonotype was counted between two and nine times. J is TRBJ2-3 and V is TRBV10-3; no reliable D call. V dropped 4 bases and J dropped 2 bases, with 7 bases sitting between them. Germline CDR1 and CDR2: ENHRY and SYGVKD. CDR3 size: 13 residues. Here the CDR3 DNA reads TGTGCCATCAGTGTAGGTCACACAGATACGCAGTATTTT. As protein: CAISVGHTDTQYF.

At least ten counts were recorded for this clonotype. The chain is built from TRBV29-1 and TRBJ1-1; the D is unclear. Trimming shortened V by 6 bases and J by 1 base, and 12 bases separated the two germline ends. The CDR3 length is 13 residues. The germline CDR1 and CDR2 sequences are SQVTM and ANQGSEA. CDR3 DNA sequence: TGCAGCGTCTTGGGGATGCAGAACACTGAAGCTTTCTTT. Protein product: CSVLGMQNTEAFF.

This chain links TRBV5-6 with TRBJ1-2; D gene ambiguous. The CDR3 is 14 amino acids. Per germline, CDR1 SGHDT and CDR2 YYEEEE. Trimming cost V 2 bases and J 4 bases, with 12 bases left between them. The CDR3 nucleotides are TGTGCCAGCAGCTTAGGATCCTCTTCCTATGGCTACACCTTC. It specifies CASSLGSSSYGYTF.